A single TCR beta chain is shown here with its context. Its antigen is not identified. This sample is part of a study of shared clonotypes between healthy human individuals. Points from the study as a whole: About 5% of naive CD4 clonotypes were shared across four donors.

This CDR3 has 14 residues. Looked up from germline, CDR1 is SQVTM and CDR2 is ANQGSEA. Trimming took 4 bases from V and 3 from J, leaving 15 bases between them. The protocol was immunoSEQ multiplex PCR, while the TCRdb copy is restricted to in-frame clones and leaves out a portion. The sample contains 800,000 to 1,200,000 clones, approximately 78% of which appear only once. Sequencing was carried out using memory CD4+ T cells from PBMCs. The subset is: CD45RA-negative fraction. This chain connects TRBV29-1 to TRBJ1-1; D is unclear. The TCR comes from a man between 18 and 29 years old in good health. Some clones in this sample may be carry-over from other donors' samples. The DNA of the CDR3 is TGCAGCGTTGCGGTGGGCCGCCTGGACACTGAAGCTTTCTTT. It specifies CSVAVGRLDTEAFF. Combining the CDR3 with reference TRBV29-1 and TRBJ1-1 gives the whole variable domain SAVISQKPSRDICQRGTSLTIQCQVDSQVTMMFWYRQQPGQSLTLIATANQGSEATYESGFVIDKFPISRPNLTFSTLTVSNMSPEDSSIYLCSVAVGRLDTEAFFGQGTRLTVV.